This T cell receptor (beta chain) was recorded in a study of T-cell reconstitution after alpha-beta-depleted transplantation in children. Preparing the TCRbeta library involved the use of unique molecular identifiers. MiXCR was run by TCRdb on the PCR reads, yielding one entry per CDR3 protein. The table shows some 350,000 distinct CDR3 sequences, with over 9% occurring only once. The V end was cut by 8 bases, the J end by 5 bases, with 13 bases between. The CDR3 runs 12 residues. CDR1 LNHNV and CDR2 YYDKDF come from the germline V gene (reference sequence). This clonotype was counted only a few times.

V is TRBV15 and J is TRBJ2-7; D call uncertain. This specimen consisted of PBMCs from the stem cell graft donor, obtained from the stem cell graft. This receptor was identified in a human donor who donated a stem cell graft to a child with acute lymphoblastic leukemia. CDR3 nucleotide sequence: TGTGCCACCGGGCCGAGTAAGCACGAGCAGTACTTC. Translated: CATGPSKHEQYF.